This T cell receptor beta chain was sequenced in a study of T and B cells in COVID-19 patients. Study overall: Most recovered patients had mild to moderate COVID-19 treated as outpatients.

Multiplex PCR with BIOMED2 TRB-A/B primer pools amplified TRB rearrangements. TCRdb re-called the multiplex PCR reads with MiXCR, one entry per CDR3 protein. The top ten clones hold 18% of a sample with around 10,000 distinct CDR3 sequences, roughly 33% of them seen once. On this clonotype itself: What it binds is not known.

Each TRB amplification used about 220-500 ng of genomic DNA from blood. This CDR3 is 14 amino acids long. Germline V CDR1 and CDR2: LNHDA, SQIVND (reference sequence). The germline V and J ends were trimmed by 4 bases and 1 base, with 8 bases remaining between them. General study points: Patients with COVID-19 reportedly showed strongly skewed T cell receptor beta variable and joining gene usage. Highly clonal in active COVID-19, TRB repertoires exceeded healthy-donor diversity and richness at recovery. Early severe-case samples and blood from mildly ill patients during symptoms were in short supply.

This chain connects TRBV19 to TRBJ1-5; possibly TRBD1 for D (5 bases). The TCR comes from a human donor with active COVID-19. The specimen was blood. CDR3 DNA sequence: TGTGCCAGTAGTACCACAGGAAGCAATCAGCCCCAGCATTTT. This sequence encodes CASSTTGSNQPQHF.